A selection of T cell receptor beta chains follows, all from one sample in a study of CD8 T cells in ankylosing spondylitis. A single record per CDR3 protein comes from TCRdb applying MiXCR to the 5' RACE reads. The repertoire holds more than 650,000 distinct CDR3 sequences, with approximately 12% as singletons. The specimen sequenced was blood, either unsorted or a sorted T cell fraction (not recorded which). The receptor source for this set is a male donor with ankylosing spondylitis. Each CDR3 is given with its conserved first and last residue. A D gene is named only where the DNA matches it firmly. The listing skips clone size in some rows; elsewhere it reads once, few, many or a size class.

CASSPLAGTTDTQYF	TRBV28	TRBJ2-3	NA	TRBD2
CSARGLSAQYF	TRBV20-1	TRBJ2-3	few	TRBD2
CASSQSFADYTEAFF	TRBV3-1	TRBJ1-1	few	NA
CASSYLGQGETGELFF	TRBV6-2/TRBV6-3	TRBJ2-2	NA	TRBD1
CASSLSPLAPYGYTF	TRBV5-5	TRBJ1-2	few	NA
CSAGDGRREQFF	TRBV20-1	TRBJ2-1	many	NA
CASSPGPTNNYGYTF	TRBV18	TRBJ1-2	NA	NA
CAITEQGDTEAFF	TRBV10-3	TRBJ1-1	NA	TRBD1
CASSYPRVGTKSDEQFF	TRBV6-2/TRBV6-3	TRBJ2-1	NA	TRBD2
CSVSPRGGIYEQYF	TRBV29-1	TRBJ2-7	many	NA
CASRNWGERVYEQYF	TRBV11-2	TRBJ2-7	NA	NA
CAISESGQSYNEQFF	TRBV10-3	TRBJ2-1	many	TRBD1
CASGQLGSPLHF	TRBV12-3/TRBV12-4	TRBJ1-6	few	NA
CASSWDRGRGETQYF	TRBV12-3/TRBV12-4	TRBJ2-5	few	TRBD1
CSVEDIASLGNTIYF	TRBV29-1	TRBJ1-3	many	NA
CAIMGDRGNTDTQYF	TRBV10-3	TRBJ2-3	few	TRBD1
CSVADAGETQYF	TRBV29-1	TRBJ2-5	many	NA
CASSLNRLVHEQYF	TRBV5-1	TRBJ2-7	few	NA
CSATRTSTKTQYF	TRBV20-1	TRBJ2-5	many	TRBD2
CSAGTGRNTEAFF	TRBV29-1	TRBJ1-1	many	TRBD1
CASSLLQGGPGAIPHF	TRBV5-5	TRBJ2-7	few	NA
CASREGAGVYNEQFF	TRBV27	TRBJ2-1	few	NA
CASSPGQGLFQETQYF	TRBV5-1	TRBJ2-5	NA	TRBD1
CSVRGRGLDNEQFF	TRBV29-1	TRBJ2-1	few	TRBD1
CSARDSTSYEQYF	TRBV20-1	TRBJ2-7	many	TRBD1
CASRQPGFYEQYF	TRBV6-1	TRBJ2-7	NA	NA
CASSGTGSLPDNQPQHF	TRBV6-2/TRBV6-3	TRBJ1-5	few	TRBD1
CASRTGSHTGELFF	TRBV7-6	TRBJ2-2	few	NA
CAIRQMTGKVYGSYEQYF	TRBV10-3	TRBJ2-7	few	TRBD1
CASTKGDNTEAFF	TRBV7-2	TRBJ1-1	few	NA
CASSRPERFNTDTQYF	TRBV21-1	TRBJ2-3	NA	NA
CASSANSGQRETQYF	TRBV7-2	TRBJ2-5	NA	NA
CATRREAAYNEQFF	TRBV10-3	TRBJ2-1	NA	TRBD2
CASSQDRLGNTIYF	TRBV5-1	TRBJ1-3	NA	NA
CASSLYRGYGYTF	TRBV28	TRBJ1-2	many	TRBD1
CSVEDLQLEQYF	TRBV29-1	TRBJ2-7	few	NA
CASSQDVPAGTDTQYF	TRBV4-2	TRBJ2-3	many	NA
CASREGPHTDTQYF	TRBV2	TRBJ2-3	NA	TRBD2
CASSPPSGSEQYF	TRBV18	TRBJ2-7	NA	NA
CASSPGEGDPRYNEQFF	TRBV4-3	TRBJ2-1	few	NA
CASSLKNEQFF	TRBV7-2	TRBJ2-1	many	NA
CASSLASVPAYGYTF	TRBV7-2	TRBJ1-2	many	NA
CASSGARWNEQYF	TRBV2	TRBJ2-7	few	NA
CASSPSGGWSSGANVLTF	TRBV11-2	TRBJ2-6	few	NA
CASSNYRVGGYTF	TRBV6-5	TRBJ1-2	few	NA